The T cell receptor (beta chain) under discussion was sequenced for a study of lymphopenia after photon versus proton radiotherapy. Study-wide findings and caveats: Under photons, naive T cells and diversity fell while effector/memory populations rose. Only patients who died were analyzed for survival; proton advantage is unproven. A bigger post-nadir fall in TCR diversity correlated inversely with survival time in deceased patients. After lymphocyte nadir, photon-treated repertoires showed oligoclonal expansion, especially CD8+ Temra.

This CDR3 region has 14 residues. Trimming stripped 8 bases from V and 1 base from J, with 14 bases between. Germline assignment: CDR1 SNHLY and CDR2 FYNNEI. On this clone itself: The antigen is unknown.

Libraries were prepared by immunoSEQ multiplex PCR; TCRdb keeps only in-frame clonotypes and omits some of them. The sample records some 28,000 clones, 65% to 85% being singletons. This sequence joins TRBV2 and TRBJ1-1, with a weak D call TRBD1 (6 bases). Sequences were derived from peripheral blood, sampled from a patient treated with photon-based radiotherapy. The TCR was taken from a man aged 50-60 years with gastric cancer. In nucleotides, the CDR3 is TGTGCCAGCCGTTGGGACACCCGGAACACTGAAGCTTTCTTT. This sequence encodes CASRWDTRNTEAFF.